Below are 19 T cell receptor beta chains sequenced from a single sample in a study of Ad26.COV2.S vaccination and SARS-CoV-2 variants. The repertoire was sequenced with immunoSEQ multiplex PCR; TCRdb's copy has only in-frame clones and lacks some. This table has about 400,000 clones, 83% appearing once. Regarding treatment: roughly 19 received Ad26.COV2.S at low or high dose, single or two shots; about 5 received placebo; per-sample allocation not given. Specimen acquisition occurred on day 63 following the initial vaccine or placebo injection. The sequenced sample was peripheral blood, obtained in a trial of Ad26.COV2.S vaccine versus placebo. The receptor source for this set is a person aged 18-60 years who received the Ad26.COV2.S COVID-19 vaccine or a placebo.

The rearrangement uses TRBV23-1 and TRBJ1-1; no clear D. TRBV23-1 is reported as an ORF; its role is uncertain. The V and J ends lost 8 bases and 0 bases respectively, with 22 bases between them. The CDR3 has 17 residues. The CDR3 loop is CASHGADVRTMNTEAFF. DNA of the CDR3: TGCGCCAGCCACGGTGCTGATGTAAGGACGATGAACACTGAAGCTTTCTTT.

This chain joins TRBV6-5 and TRBJ1-5; D remains ambiguous. The CDR3 sequence is 13 residues long. CDR1 and CDR2 from the germline V gene are MNHEY and SVGAGI. Trimming removed 3 bases from V and 6 bases from J, with 9 bases in between. The CDR3, as DNA: TGTGCCAGCAGTTATAGTGAGGGTCAGCCCCAGCATTTT. It yields the protein CASSYSEGQPQHF.

This clone was seen a few times. The J gene is TRBJ1-1, the V gene TRBV19; the D gene is possibly TRBD1 (5 bases). The CDR3 has 14 residues. CDR1 and CDR2 (germline): LNHDA, SQIVND (reference sequence). Trimming stripped 3 bases from V and 0 bases from J, with 8 bases between. The DNA of the CDR3 is TGTGCCAGTAGTATGGGGGGTATGAACACTGAAGCTTTCTTT. Translated: CASSMGGMNTEAFF.

Concerning this clone: Other DNA sequences within the sample encode an identical CDR3. The chain recombines TRBV18 with TRBJ2-5, with D perhaps TRBD2 (5 bases). V was cut by 6 bases and J by 5 bases, with 10 bases left in between. The CDR3 covers 12 residues. CDR1 KGHSH and CDR2 LQKENI come from the germline V gene. CDR3 residues: CASSPGGETQYF. The CDR3 DNA sequence: TGTGCCAGCTCCCCCGGCGGGGAGACCCAGTACTTC.

This chain joins TRBV18 and TRBJ2-7; tentatively, D is TRBD1 (6 bases). CDR3 size: 14 residues. The V gene's germline CDR1 is KGHSH and CDR2 LQKENI. V was shortened by 3 bases and J by 4 bases, with 13 bases between the two germline ends. The CDR3 bases are TGTGCCAGCTCACCCCTTGGACAGTCTTACGAGCAGTACTTC. Residues: CASSPLGQSYEQYF.

The rearrangement links TRBV6-2 or TRBV6-3 to TRBJ2-1; D assignment may be TRBD1 or TRBD2 (5 bases each). V lost 5 bases to trimming and J lost 8 bases, with 19 bases between them. In germline, CDR1 is MNHEY, CDR2 SVGEGT. This CDR3 comprises 15 residues. The CDR3 loop is CASSHWDPEMDEQFF. The CDR3 DNA reads TGTGCCAGCAGTCATTGGGACCCAGAGATGGATGAGCAGTTCTTC.

The table lists this clone with many counts. The gene calls are TRBV9 and TRBJ1-5; a weak D match, TRBD1 (6 bases). The germline gives CDR1 SGDLS, CDR2 YYNGEE. The V end was cut by 0 bases, the J end by 6 bases, with 13 bases between. The CDR3 is 15 amino acids. CDR3 sequence: CASSVEGGEGQPQHF. CDR3 DNA sequence: TGTGCCAGCAGCGTAGAGGGGGGAGAGGGTCAGCCCCAGCATTTT. The whole variable domain, remainder taken from reference TRBV9 and TRBJ1-5, is DSGVTQTPKHLITATGQRVTLRCSPRSGDLSVYWYQQSLDQGLQFLIQYYNGEERAKGNILERFSAQQFPDLHSELNLSSLELGDSALYFCASSVEGGEGQPQHFGDGTRLSIL.

Only one count was recorded for this clone. The chain is built from TRBV4-3 and TRBJ2-2; possible D gene TRBD1, 5 bases. Germline V gives CDR1 LGHNA, CDR2 YSLEER. CDR3 length: 14 amino acids. V shed 3 bases and J shed 8 bases, with 13 bases lying between them. Written as DNA, the CDR3 is TGCGCCAGCAGCCATAGCCAGGGAACTGGGGAGCTGTTTTTT. Residues: CASSHSQGTGELFF.

This chain uses TRBV19 with TRBJ2-7, with D perhaps TRBD1 (5 bases). Germline V CDR1 and CDR2: LNHDA, SQIVND (reference sequence). The CDR3 covers 12 residues. The ends were cut back, 5 bases at V and 7 bases at J, with 12 bases in the middle. CDR3 DNA sequence: TGTGCCAGTAGTCCCCTGTCAGGGGAGCAGTACTTC. Translation: CASSPLSGEQYF.

This clone was seen just once. The chain employs TRBV6-2 or TRBV6-3 and TRBJ2-1, with 11 bases identical to TRBD2. J gave up 4 bases and V 6 bases, and 5 bases lay outside the gene matches. CDR1 is MNHEY and CDR2 is SVGEGT in the germline V gene. There are 15 residues in the CDR3. CDR3 protein: CASSLGLAVYNEQFF. CDR3 DNA: TGTGCCAGCAGCTTGGGACTAGCGGTATACAATGAGCAGTTCTTC.

This clone occurred once. The rearrangement joins TRBV6-5 to TRBJ2-5; perhaps TRBD2 as D (6 bases). Germline CDR1 MNHEY, CDR2 SVGAGI. The CDR3 loop spans 15 amino acids. V lost 5 bases and J lost 0, with 13 bases in between. CDR3: CASSLYGGNQETQYF. The CDR3, as DNA: TGTGCCAGCAGTCTTTATGGGGGGAACCAAGAGACCCAGTACTTC.

The V and J genes are TRBV6-2 or TRBV6-3 and TRBJ1-2; D is unclear. Germline CDR1 reads MNHEY; CDR2 reads SVGEGT. V shed 5 bases and J shed 7 bases, with 14 bases lying between them. The length of the CDR3 is 13 residues. For the CDR3, the DNA is TGTGCCAGCAGTCCCCTTGTTGGTTCTGGCTACACCTTC. Translated: CASSPLVGSGYTF.

The V and J genes are TRBV6-5 and TRBJ2-7; 7 bases match TRBD1. CDR3 length equals 14 residues. V lost 6 bases, J lost 3 bases, and 8 bases stayed unmatched. The V gene's germline CDR1 is MNHEY and CDR2 SVGAGI. This CDR3 reads CASSLTPGGYEQYF. For the CDR3, the DNA is TGTGCCAGCAGCCTCACCCCAGGGGGCTACGAGCAGTACTTC.

The sample holds a few counts of this clone. The rearrangement links TRBV6-1 to TRBJ2-7, with D perhaps given as TRBD1 or TRBD2 (5 bases each). Germline V gene sequence: CDR1 MNHNS, CDR2 SASEGT. This CDR3 comprises 14 residues. V lost 6 bases to trimming and J lost 1 base, with 13 bases between them. The CDR3 protein is CASRGPGLSYEQYF. The CDR3 DNA is TGTGCCAGCAGAGGACCGGGGCTTTCCTACGAGCAGTACTTC.

This chain links TRBV19 with TRBJ2-3; weak D call: TRBD2 (6 bases). CDR1 LNHDA and CDR2 SQIVND come from the germline V gene (reference sequence). The V gene lost 6 bases and the J gene lost 2 bases, with 12 bases spanning the gap. The CDR3 is 14 amino acids. The CDR3 nucleotides are TGTGCCAGTAGCCCCGAGCGGGCCACAGATACGCAGTATTTT. As protein: CASSPERATDTQYF.

This chain connects TRBV9 to TRBJ2-5; TRBD2 agrees at 7 bases. This CDR3 is built from 13 residues. Germline loops: CDR1 SGDLS, CDR2 YYNGEE. V was clipped by 4 bases and J by 1 base; unmatched bases: 1. Here the CDR3 DNA reads TGTGCCAGCAGCTCGGGGGGCCAAGAGACCCAGTACTTC. As protein: CASSSGGQETQYF.

On this clone itself: The same CDR3 can be traced to other DNA sequences in this sample. The J gene is TRBJ1-3, the V gene TRBV5-1; no reliable D call. CDR1 and CDR2 from the germline V gene are SGHRS and YFSETQ. Trimming shortened V by 0 bases and J by 2 bases, and 6 bases separated the two germline ends. The CDR3 extends over 14 amino acids. CDR3 sequence: CASSLGGTGNTIYF. The CDR3 bases are TGCGCCAGCAGCTTGGGAGGGACTGGAAACACCATATATTTT. Full variable domain (rest looked up from reference TRBV5-1 and TRBJ1-3): KAGVTQTPRYLIKTRGQQVTLSCSPISGHRSVSWYQQTPGQGLQFLFEYFSETQRNKGNFPGRFSGRQFSNSRSEMNVSTLELGDSALYLCASSLGGTGNTIYFGEGSWLTVV.

The V call is TRBV5-1, the J call TRBJ2-3; D gene ambiguous. Germline values: CDR1 SGHRS, CDR2 YFSETQ. With 0 bases removed from V and 0 bases from J, the gap between germline ends came to 2 bases. CDR3 length: 13 residues. The CDR3 reads CASSLGSTDTQYF. CDR3 coding DNA: TGCGCCAGCAGCTTGGGTAGCACAGATACGCAGTATTTT.

The chain recombines TRBV6-5 with TRBJ1-1; tentatively, D is TRBD1 (6 bases). V was trimmed by 4 bases and J by 5 bases, leaving 11 bases between them. Germline V gene sequence: CDR1 MNHEY, CDR2 SVGAGI. This CDR3 region has 13 residues. In DNA, the CDR3 is TGTGCCAGCAGTTTCTCTCAGGGGACTGAAGCTTTCTTT. It is translated as CASSFSQGTEAFF.